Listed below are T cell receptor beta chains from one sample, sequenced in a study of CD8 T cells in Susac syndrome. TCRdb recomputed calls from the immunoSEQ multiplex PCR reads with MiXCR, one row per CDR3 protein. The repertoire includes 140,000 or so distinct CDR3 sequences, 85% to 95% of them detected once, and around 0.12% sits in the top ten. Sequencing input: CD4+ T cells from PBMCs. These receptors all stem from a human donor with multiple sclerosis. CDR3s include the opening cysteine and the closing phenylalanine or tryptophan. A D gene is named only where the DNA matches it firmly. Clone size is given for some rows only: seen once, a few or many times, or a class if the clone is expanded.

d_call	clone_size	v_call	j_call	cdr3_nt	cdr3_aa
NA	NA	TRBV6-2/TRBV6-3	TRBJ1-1	TGTGCCATCGCAGGGAAATACGGGGACGCGAACACTGAAGCTTTCTTT	CAIAGKYGDANTEAFF
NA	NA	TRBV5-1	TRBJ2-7	TGCGCCAGCAGCCCGGAGCGGCTTGACTACGAGCAGTACTTC	CASSPERLDYEQYF
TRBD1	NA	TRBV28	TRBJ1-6	TGTGCCGACGGGACAGGGGGTTCACCCCTCCACTTT	CADGTGGSPLHF
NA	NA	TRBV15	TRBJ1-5	TGTGCCACCAGCAGAACGGGTTCAGGAGTAAAGCCCCAGCATTTT	CATSRTGSGVKPQHF
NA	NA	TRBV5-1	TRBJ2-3	TGCGCCAGCAGCTTGGGAAACTTCGGCGGCACAGATACGCAGTATTTT	CASSLGNFGGTDTQYF
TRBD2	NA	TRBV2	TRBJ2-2	TGTGCCAGCTATTTCGGACTAGCGGGAGGGACCGGGGAGCTGTTTTTT	CASYFGLAGGTGELFF
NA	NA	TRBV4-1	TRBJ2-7	TGCGCCAGCAGCCAAGAATTAGGAAGGGAGCAGTACTTC	CASSQELGREQYF
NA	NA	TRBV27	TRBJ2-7	TGTGCCAGCAGTTTCCGTTTCCCCTACGAGCAGTACTTC	CASSFRFPYEQYF
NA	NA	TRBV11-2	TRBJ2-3	TGTGCCAGCAGCCTTACGCCGGGACGGACCACAGATACGCAGTATTTT	CASSLTPGRTTDTQYF
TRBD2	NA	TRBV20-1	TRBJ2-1	TGCAGTGCTAGAGAGGCTAGCGGGTGGGGGGATGAGCAGTTCTTC	CSAREASGWGDEQFF
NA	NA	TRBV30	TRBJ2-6	TGTGCCTGGATCCGCAGGGCTGGGGCCAACGTCCTGACTTTC	CAWIRRAGANVLTF
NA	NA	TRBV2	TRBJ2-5	TGTGCCAGCAGTGAAGTGTTGATCGAGACCCAGTACTTC	CASSEVLIETQYF
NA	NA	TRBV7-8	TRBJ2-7	TGTGCCAGCAGCTTCGGCAGCGGCACCTACGAGCAGTACTTC	CASSFGSGTYEQYF
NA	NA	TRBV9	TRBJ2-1	TGTGCCAGCAGCGTAGCTACGCTCAGTGGTGAGCAGTTCTTC	CASSVATLSGEQFF
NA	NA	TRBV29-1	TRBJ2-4	TGCAGCGTTGGTGGGGACATTCAGTACTTC	CSVGGDIQYF
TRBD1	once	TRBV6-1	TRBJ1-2	TGTGCCAGCAGTGAATCGTTCGGGACAGTGACCGGCTACACCTTC	CASSESFGTVTGYTF
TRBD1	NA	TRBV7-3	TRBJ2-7	TGTGCCAGCAGCTTAACGTCGGACAGGAGCGAGCAGTACTTC	CASSLTSDRSEQYF
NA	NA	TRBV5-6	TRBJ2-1	TGTGCCAGCAGCAAGCCCCCTTGGAATGAGCAGTTCTTC	CASSKPPWNEQFF
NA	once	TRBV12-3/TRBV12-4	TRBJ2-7	TGTGCCAGCAGTCAACAGGAACTCTCCTACGAGCAGTACTTC	CASSQQELSYEQYF
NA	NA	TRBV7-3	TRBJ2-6	TGTGCCAGCAGCTCGAACAAGGGGGCCAACGTCCTGACTTTC	CASSSNKGANVLTF
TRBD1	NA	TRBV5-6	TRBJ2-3	TGTGCCAGCAGCTTGTACGGGACAGGGGGAGATACGCAGTATTTT	CASSLYGTGGDTQYF
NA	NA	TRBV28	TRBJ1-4	TGTGCCAGCAGTTTTACAGGGTCGTCCTCGGGAAAACTGTTTTTT	CASSFTGSSSGKLFF
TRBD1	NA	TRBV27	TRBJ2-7	TGTGCCAGCAGTTCAGGGGTGACAGGGGGGTACGAGCAGTACTTC	CASSSGVTGGYEQYF
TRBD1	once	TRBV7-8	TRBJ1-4	TGTGCCAGCAGACTGGGGGGGACAGGGGGAGAAAAACTGTTTTTT	CASRLGGTGGEKLFF
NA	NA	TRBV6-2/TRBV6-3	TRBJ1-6	TGTGCCTCTCGTCGTACCTATAATTCACCCCTCCACTTT	CASRRTYNSPLHF
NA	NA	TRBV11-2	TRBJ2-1	TGTGCCAGCAGCTTAAGTCTATGGTGGGACTCGCAGTTCTTC	CASSLSLWWDSQFF
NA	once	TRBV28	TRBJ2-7	TGTGCCAGCGCTGAGCCGCTCATCCACGAGCAGTACTTC	CASAEPLIHEQYF
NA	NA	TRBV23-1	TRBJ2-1	TGCGCCAGCAGCCCGGCTACAACAGGCGACAATGAGCAGTTCTTC	CASSPATTGDNEQFF
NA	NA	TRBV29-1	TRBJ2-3	TGCAGCGTCCTGAAGGTCAGGCCTAGCACAGATACGCAGTATTTT	CSVLKVRPSTDTQYF
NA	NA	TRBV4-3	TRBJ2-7	TGCGCCAGCAGCCAAGATTTTAGGACGTCCCCCTACGAGCAGTACTTC	CASSQDFRTSPYEQYF
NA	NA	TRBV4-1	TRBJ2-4	TGCGCCAGCAGCCAAGAACGTGGGGCGGGATCGTACATTCAGTACTTC	CASSQERGAGSYIQYF
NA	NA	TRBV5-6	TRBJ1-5	TGTGCCAGCAGCTATATACAGGGCCGGCCCCAGCATTTT	CASSYIQGRPQHF
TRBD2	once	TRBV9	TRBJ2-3	TGTGCCAGCAGCGTAGTAGCGGGAGATTCAGATACGCAGTATTTT	CASSVVAGDSDTQYF
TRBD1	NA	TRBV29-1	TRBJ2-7	TGCAGCGCCGGAGACAGGGGCTACGAGCAGTACTTC	CSAGDRGYEQYF
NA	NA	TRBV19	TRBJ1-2	TGTGCCAGTACAGGCGAGATATATGGCTACACCTTC	CASTGEIYGYTF
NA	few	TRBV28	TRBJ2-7	TGTGCCAGCAGTCAGGGGTTCTACGAGCAGTACTTC	CASSQGFYEQYF
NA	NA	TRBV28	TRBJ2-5	TGTGCCAGCAGTTCCTTTAGGGGGGAAGAGACCCAGTACTTC	CASSSFRGEETQYF
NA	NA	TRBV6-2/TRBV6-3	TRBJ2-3	TGTGCCAGCAGTTACCCAGGGTGGACCCCCACAGATACGCAGTATTTT	CASSYPGWTPTDTQYF
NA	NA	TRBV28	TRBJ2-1	TGTGCCAGCAGTTTATACTGGGGGCAGTTCTTC	CASSLYWGQFF
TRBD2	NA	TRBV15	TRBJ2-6	TGTGCCACCAGCATAGCGGGAGGGCCGACCGTCCTGACTTTC	CATSIAGGPTVLTF
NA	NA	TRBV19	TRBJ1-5	TGTGCCAGCAACAGGGGCAATCAGCCCCAGCATTTT	CASNRGNQPQHF
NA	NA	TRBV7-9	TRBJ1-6	TGTGCCAGCAGTAAGGATGTTTCACCCCTCCACTTT	CASSKDVSPLHF
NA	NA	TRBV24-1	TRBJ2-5	TGTGCCACCAGTGATTTGCAAGGCTCTGGAGAAGAGACCCAGTACTTC	CATSDLQGSGEETQYF
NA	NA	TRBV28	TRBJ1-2	TGTGCCAGCAGCTCCGAGGTTACCGGACAGAGGAACTATGGCTACACCTTC	CASSSEVTGQRNYGYTF
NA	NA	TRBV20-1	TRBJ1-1	TGCAGTGCTAGAGTCAATGTGATTGAAGCTTTCTTT	CSARVNVIEAFF
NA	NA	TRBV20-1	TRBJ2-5	TGCAGTGCTACCGGGCAGAACCAAGAGACCCAGTACTTC	CSATGQNQETQYF
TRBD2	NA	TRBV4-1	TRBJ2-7	TGCGCCAGCAGCCAAGATAGACTAGCGGGGATCACCGAGCAGTACTTC	CASSQDRLAGITEQYF
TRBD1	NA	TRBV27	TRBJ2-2	TGTGCCAGCCTAGGGGGCGACAAGGCCGGGGAGCTGTTTTTT	CASLGGDKAGELFF
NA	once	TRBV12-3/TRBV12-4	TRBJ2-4	TGTGCCAGTTCGCGCGAGGGTGGCCTCGAAAACATTCAGTACTTC	CASSREGGLENIQYF
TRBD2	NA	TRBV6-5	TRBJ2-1	TGTGCCAGCAGTTACTTGACTAGCGGGAGGTCTCATGAGCAGTTCTTC	CASSYLTSGRSHEQFF
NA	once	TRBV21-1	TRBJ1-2	TGTGCCAGCAGCAAACGATTAAGACAGAACTTC	CASSKRLRQNF
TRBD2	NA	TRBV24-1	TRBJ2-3	TGTGCCACCACCCCCTCCCGGGCTAGCGGGGACACAGATACGCAGTATTTT	CATTPSRASGDTDTQYF
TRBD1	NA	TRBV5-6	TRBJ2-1	TGTGCCAGCAGCTTGGAAGGGGGCGCCTACAATGAGCAGTTCTTC	CASSLEGGAYNEQFF
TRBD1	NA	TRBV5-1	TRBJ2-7	TGCGCCAGCAGCCCCGGACTCACAGGGGCAACCTCCTCCTACGAGCAGTACTTC	CASSPGLTGATSSYEQYF
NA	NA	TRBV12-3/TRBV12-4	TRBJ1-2	TGTGCCAGCAGTACACAGGGCTTCTATGGCTACACCTTC	CASSTQGFYGYTF
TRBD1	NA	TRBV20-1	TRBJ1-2	TGCAGTGCTGCTCCGGGACAGGGGTCAGGCTACACCTTC	CSAAPGQGSGYTF
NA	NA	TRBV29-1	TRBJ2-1	TGCAGCGCCACAAAATTGGCTCTCTTGGGTTACAATGAGCAGTTCTTC	CSATKLALLGYNEQFF
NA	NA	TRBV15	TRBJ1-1	TGTGCCACCTGGGATGGTGATATAGGCATGAACACTGAAGCTTTCTTT	CATWDGDIGMNTEAFF
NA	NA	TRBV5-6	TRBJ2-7	TGTGCCAGCAGCTTGGGGGAGACCAGGAGGGGGACCTACGAGCAGTACTTC	CASSLGETRRGTYEQYF
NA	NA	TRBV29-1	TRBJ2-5	TGCAGCGTGCATGGGGCAGAGACCCAGTACTTC	CSVHGAETQYF